Sequencing of this T cell receptor beta chain was carried out in a study of T-cell memory formation after mild COVID-19. Broader study findings: CD4+ contracting clones were found mainly in CM and EM, and CD8+ ones in EMRA. The finding that pre-infection memory included some responding clones suggested that cross-reactive memory joined.

There are a few counts of this clonotype. What it binds is not known. From 5'RACE with constant-segment primers came TCR alpha and TCR beta cDNA libraries that carried sample barcodes and UMIs. TCRdb used MiXCR to reprocess the 5' RACE reads, holding one entry per CDR3 protein. The repertoire has roughly 190,000 distinct CDR3 sequences, approximately 20% of them found once; the top ten carry 2% to 2.5%. The ends were cut back, 5 bases at V and 0 bases at J, with 10 bases in the middle. CDR1 KGHDR and CDR2 SFDVKD come from the germline V gene. CDR3 length: 16 amino acids. V gene TRBV24-1 combines with J gene TRBJ2-6; D call uncertain. The sequencing input was PBMCs or a T cell subset sorted from them (not recorded which). This receptor was obtained from an adult woman who had mild COVID-19 (a few samples of this study predate the infection). Cell type and time point are not known. CDR3 coding DNA: TGTGCCACCAGTGGTCCCACTAACTCTGGGGCCAACGTCCTGACTTTC. Its protein product is CATSGPTNSGANVLTF.